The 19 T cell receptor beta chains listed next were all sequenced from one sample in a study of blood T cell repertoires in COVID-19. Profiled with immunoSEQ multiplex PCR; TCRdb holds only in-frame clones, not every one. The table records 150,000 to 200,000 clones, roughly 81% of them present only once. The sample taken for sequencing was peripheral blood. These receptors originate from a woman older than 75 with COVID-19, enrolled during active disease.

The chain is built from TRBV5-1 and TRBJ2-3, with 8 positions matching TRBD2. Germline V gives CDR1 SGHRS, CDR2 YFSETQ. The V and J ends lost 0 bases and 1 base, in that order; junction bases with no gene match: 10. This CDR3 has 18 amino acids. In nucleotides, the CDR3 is TGCGCCAGCAGCTTGGCGGGAGGGAGCGGAGGTGGCACAGATACGCAGTATTTT. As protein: CASSLAGGSGGGTDTQYF.

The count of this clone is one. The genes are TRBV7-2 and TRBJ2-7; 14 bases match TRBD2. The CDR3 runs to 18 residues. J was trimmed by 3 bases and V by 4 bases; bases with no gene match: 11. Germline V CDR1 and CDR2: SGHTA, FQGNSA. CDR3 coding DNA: TGTGCCAGCAGCTCCCCCGGGACTAGCGGGAGACTTCGCTACGAGCAGTACTTC. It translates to CASSSPGTSGRLRYEQYF.

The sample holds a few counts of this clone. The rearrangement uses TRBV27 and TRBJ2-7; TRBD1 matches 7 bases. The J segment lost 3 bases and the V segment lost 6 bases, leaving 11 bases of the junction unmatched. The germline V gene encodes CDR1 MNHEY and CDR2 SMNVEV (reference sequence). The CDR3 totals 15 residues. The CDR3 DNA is TGTGCCAGCAGCCCCCAGGGGGAGATCCACTACGAGCAGTACTTC. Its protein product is CASSPQGEIHYEQYF.

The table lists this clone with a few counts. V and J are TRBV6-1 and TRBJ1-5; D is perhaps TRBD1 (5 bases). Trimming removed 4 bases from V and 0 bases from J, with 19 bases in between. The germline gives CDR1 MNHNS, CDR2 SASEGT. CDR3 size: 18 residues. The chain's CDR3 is CASSGGLALVYSNQPQHF. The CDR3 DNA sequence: TGTGCCAGCAGTGGGGGACTGGCCCTCGTCTATAGCAATCAGCCCCAGCATTTT.

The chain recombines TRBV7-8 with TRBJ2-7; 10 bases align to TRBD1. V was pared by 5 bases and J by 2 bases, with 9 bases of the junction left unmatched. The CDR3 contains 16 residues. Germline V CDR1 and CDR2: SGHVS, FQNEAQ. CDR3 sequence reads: CASSPREGQGTYEQYF. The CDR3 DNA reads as TGTGCCAGCAGCCCAAGGGAGGGACAGGGGACCTACGAGCAGTACTTC.

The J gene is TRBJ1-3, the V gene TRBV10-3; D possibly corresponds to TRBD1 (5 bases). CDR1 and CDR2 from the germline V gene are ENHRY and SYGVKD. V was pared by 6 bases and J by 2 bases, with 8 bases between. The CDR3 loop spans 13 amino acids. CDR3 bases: TGTGCCATCAGCGGGGGACCTGGAAACACCATATATTTT. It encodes CAISGGPGNTIYF.

The CDR3 loop reads CASSLFPIPLPGGITDTQYF. The CDR3 DNA reads as TGTGCCAGCAGCTTATTCCCTATACCCCTTCCCGGGGGAATCACAGATACGCAGTATTTT. This rearrangement joins TRBV7-3 to TRBJ2-3, with D possibly matching TRBD2 (6 bases). Germline loops: CDR1 SGHTA, CDR2 FQGTGA. Trimming cost V 2 bases and J 2 bases, with 26 bases left between them. This CDR3 has 20 amino acids.

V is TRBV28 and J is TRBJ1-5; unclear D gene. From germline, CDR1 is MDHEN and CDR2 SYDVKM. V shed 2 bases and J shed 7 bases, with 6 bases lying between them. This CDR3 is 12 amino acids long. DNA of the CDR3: TGTGCCAGCAGTTTAATGGCCCAGCCCCAGCATTTT. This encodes CASSLMAQPQHF.

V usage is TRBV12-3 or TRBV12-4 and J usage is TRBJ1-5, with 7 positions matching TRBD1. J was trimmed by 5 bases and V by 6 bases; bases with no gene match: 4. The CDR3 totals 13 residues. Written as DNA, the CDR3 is TGTGCCAGCAGCCCCGACAGGGATCAGCCCCAGCATTTT. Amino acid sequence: CASSPDRDQPQHF.

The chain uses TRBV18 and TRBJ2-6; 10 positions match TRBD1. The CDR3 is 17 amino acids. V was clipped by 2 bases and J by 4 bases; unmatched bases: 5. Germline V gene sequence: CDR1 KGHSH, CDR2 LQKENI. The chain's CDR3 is CASSPVDRGSGANVLTF. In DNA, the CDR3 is TGTGCCAGCTCACCAGTGGACAGGGGGTCCGGGGCCAACGTCCTGACTTTC.

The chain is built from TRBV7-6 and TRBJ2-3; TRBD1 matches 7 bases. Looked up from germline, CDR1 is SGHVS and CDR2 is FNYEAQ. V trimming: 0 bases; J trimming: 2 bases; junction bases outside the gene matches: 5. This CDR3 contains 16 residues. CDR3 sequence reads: CASSLARQGATDTQYF. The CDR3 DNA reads TGTGCCAGCAGCTTAGCCCGACAGGGTGCCACAGATACGCAGTATTTT.

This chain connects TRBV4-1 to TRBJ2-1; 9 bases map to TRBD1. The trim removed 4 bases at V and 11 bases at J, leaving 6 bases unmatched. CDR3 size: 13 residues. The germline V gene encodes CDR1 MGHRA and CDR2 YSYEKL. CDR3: CASSLPTGGQQFF. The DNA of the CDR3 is TGCGCCAGCAGCCTTCCGACAGGGGGGCAGCAGTTCTTC.

CDR3 region: CASIPSTGGLYGYTF. CDR3 bases: TGTGCCAGTATCCCCTCGACAGGGGGCCTCTATGGCTACACCTTC. The V and J genes are TRBV19 and TRBJ1-2, with TRBD1 matching 10 bases. CDR3 length equals 15 residues. The J segment lost 4 bases and the V segment lost 7 bases, leaving 9 bases of the junction unmatched. CDR1 LNHDA and CDR2 SQIVND come from the germline V gene (reference sequence).

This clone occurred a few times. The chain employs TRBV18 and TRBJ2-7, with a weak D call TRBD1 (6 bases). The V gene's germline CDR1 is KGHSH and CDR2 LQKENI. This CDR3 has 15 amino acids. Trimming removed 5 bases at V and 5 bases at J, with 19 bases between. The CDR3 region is CASSSGVWEENEQYF. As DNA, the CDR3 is TGTGCCAGCTCATCAGGGGTTTGGGAAGAGAACGAGCAGTACTTC.

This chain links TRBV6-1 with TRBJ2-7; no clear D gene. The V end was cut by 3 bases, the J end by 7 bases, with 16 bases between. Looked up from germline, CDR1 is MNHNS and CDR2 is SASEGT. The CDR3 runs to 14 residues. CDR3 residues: CASSEVGGTREQYF. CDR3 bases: TGTGCCAGCAGTGAGGTGGGTGGAACCAGGGAGCAGTACTTC.

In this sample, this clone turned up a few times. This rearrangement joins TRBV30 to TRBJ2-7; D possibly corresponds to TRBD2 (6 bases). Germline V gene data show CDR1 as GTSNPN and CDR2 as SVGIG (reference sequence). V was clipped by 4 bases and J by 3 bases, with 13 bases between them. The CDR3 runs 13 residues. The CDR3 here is CAWNTGSFYEQYF. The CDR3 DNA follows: TGTGCCTGGAATACCGGGAGTTTCTACGAGCAGTACTTC.

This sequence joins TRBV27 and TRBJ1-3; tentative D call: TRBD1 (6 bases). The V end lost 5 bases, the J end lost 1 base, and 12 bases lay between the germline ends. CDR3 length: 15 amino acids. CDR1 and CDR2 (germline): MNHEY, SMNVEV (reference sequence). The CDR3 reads CASSRSRGSGNTIYF. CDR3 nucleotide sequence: TGTGCCAGCAGTCGATCCAGGGGATCTGGAAACACCATATATTTT.

Written as DNA, the CDR3 is TGTGCCAGCAGTCCGCTGGCGGGAGAGACCCAGTACTTC. Residues: CASSPLAGETQYF. The chain combines TRBV2 with TRBJ2-5, with a possible D match to TRBD2 (5 bases). This CDR3 has 13 amino acids. The germline V gene has CDR1 SNHLY and CDR2 FYNNEI. Trimming cost V 5 bases and J 4 bases, with 11 bases left between them. Using reference TRBV2 and TRBJ2-5 for the parts outside the CDR3, the full variable domain is EPEVTQTPSHQVTQMGQEVILRCVPISNHLYFYWYRQILGQKVEFLVSFYNNEISEKSEIFDDQFSVERPDGSNFTLKIRSTKLEDSAMYFCASSPLAGETQYFGPGTRLLVL.

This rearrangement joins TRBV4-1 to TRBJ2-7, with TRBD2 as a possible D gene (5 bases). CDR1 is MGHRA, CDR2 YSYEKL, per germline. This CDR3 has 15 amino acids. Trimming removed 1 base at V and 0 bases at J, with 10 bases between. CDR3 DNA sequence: TGCGCCAGCAGCCAAGCCGTCACTAGCTCCTACGAGCAGTACTTC. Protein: CASSQAVTSSYEQYF.